This T cell receptor (beta chain) was retrieved from a study of cytomegalovirus exposure and HLA in healthy donors. Background on the study: Earlier findings included about 120 million unique TCR beta sequences obtained from 150 million to 200 million T cells. Points from the study as a whole: Within the data, a cluster of highly shared sequence variants was likely a sequencing artifact. Some 150 TCR beta chains were listed as cytomegalovirus-associated. Trimming of TCR beta V- and J-genes showed a link, identified in a later analysis, to a missense DCLRE1C variant.

A word on this clone: The antigen is unknown.

In the PCR, 60 Vbeta and 13 Jbeta primers were used. Generated by immunoSEQ multiplex PCR, the TCRdb table keeps only in-frame clones and is missing some. The sample lists some 220,000 clones; approximately 90% were seen once. This CDR3 is 15 amino acids long. Trimming left V 7 bases short and J 3 bases short, with 17 bases between. Germline lookup yields CDR1 SGHAT and CDR2 FQNNGV. The sequencing sample was made of PBMCs. This sequence joins TRBV11-2 and TRBJ2-3; D ambiguous. The source of this sequence is a woman under 30 in good health and CMV-seronegative. The chain's CDR3 is CASNNLGSSTDTQYF. The CDR3 DNA follows: TGTGCCAGCAACAATTTGGGTAGCTCAACAGATACGCAGTATTTT.